A single sample is the source of the 17 T cell receptor beta chains below, sequenced in a study of blood T cell repertoires in COVID-19. Data came from immunoSEQ multiplex PCR; TCRdb stores just in-frame clones and leaves some out. The sample contains 200,000 or so clones, approximately 83% of which appear only once. Sequencing was performed on peripheral blood. The source of these receptors is a man between 60 and 75 years old with acute or convalescent COVID-19.

This sequence joins TRBV24-1 and TRBJ1-2; TRBD1 matches at 10 bases. The trim removed 5 bases at V and 6 bases at J, leaving 8 bases unmatched. This CDR3 spans 15 amino acids. Germline V gene sequence: CDR1 KGHDR, CDR2 SFDVKD. Written as DNA, the CDR3 is TGTGCCACCAGTGGGTCCGGGACAGGGGTTCATGGCTACACCTTC. Its protein is CATSGSGTGVHGYTF.

J is TRBJ2-1 and V is TRBV7-2, with 10 bases lining up with TRBD2. The V gene end was trimmed by 5 bases and the J gene end by 3 bases; junction bases not matched to a gene: 4. The V gene's germline CDR1 is SGHTA and CDR2 FQGNSA. The CDR3 is 15 amino acids. Written as DNA, the CDR3 is TGTGCCAGCAGCGCTCGGACTAGCGGCTACAATGAGCAGTTCTTC. This encodes CASSARTSGYNEQFF.

The chain combines TRBV7-9 with TRBJ1-2, with TRBD1 matching 8 bases. CDR1 and CDR2 from the germline V gene are SEHNR and FQNEAQ (reference sequence). CDR3 length: 14 amino acids. V shed 5 bases and J 8 bases; nucleotides not matched to a gene: 10. Written as DNA, the CDR3 is TGTGCCAGCAGCGGGTTCAGGGGGCGCGCAGGCTACACCTTC. It codes for CASSGFRGRAGYTF.

The rearrangement uses TRBV5-5 and TRBJ2-3; no clear D. Germline CDR1 SGHKS, CDR2 YYEKEE (reference sequence). This CDR3 has 12 amino acids. Trimming cost V 0 bases and J 6 bases, with 5 bases left between them. CDR3 DNA sequence: TGTGCCAGCAGCTTGGTCCTCGATACGCAGTATTTT. Translated: CASSLVLDTQYF.

The J gene is TRBJ1-4, the V gene TRBV7-8; 7 nucleotides line up with TRBD1. The V gene's germline CDR1 is SGHVS and CDR2 FQNEAQ. V was pared by 5 bases and J by 3 bases, with 3 bases of the junction left unmatched. The CDR3 loop spans 14 amino acids. The CDR3 is CASSVGTANEKLFF. The CDR3, as DNA: TGTGCCAGCAGCGTGGGGACAGCTAATGAAAAACTGTTTTTT.

The table lists this clone with a count of one. The J gene is TRBJ2-7, the V gene TRBV28, with D unclear. The CDR3 length is 14 residues. The V and J ends lost 5 bases and 0 bases respectively, with 11 bases between them. Germline V gene lookup returns CDR1 MDHEN and CDR2 SYDVKM. The CDR3 bases are TGTGCCAGCAGTCCCACGGGTGCCTCCTACGAGCAGTACTTC. Translating gives CASSPTGASYEQYF.

This clone was observed a single time. CDR3 DNA: TGTGCCACCAGACTCCCGAGCTCCTACAATGAGCAGTTCTTC. Encoded protein: CATRLPSSYNEQFF. The V gene is TRBV2, the J gene TRBJ2-1; D is undetermined. CDR1 and CDR2 (germline): SNHLY, FYNNEI. This CDR3 region has 14 residues. Trimming removed 10 bases from V and 0 bases from J, with 13 bases in between. The variable domain in full, completed from reference TRBV2 and TRBJ2-1, reads EPEVTQTPSHQVTQMGQEVILRCVPISNHLYFYWYRQILGQKVEFLVSFYNNEISEKSEIFDDQFSVERPDGSNFTLKIRSTKLEDSAMYFCATRLPSSYNEQFFGPGTRLTVL.

This clone was detected a few times. This sample includes further DNA sequences coding for the same CDR3. The chain couples TRBV6-6 to TRBJ2-1, with D maybe TRBD2 (5 bases). V gave up 0 bases and J gave up 5 bases, with 11 bases separating them. CDR3 length equals 15 residues. Per the germline V gene, CDR1 is MNHNY and CDR2 is SVGAGI (reference sequence). The CDR3 nucleotides read TGTGCCAGCAGTTACTCTTGGCTAGCCGACAATGAGCAGTTCTTC. Translating gives CASSYSWLADNEQFF.

This clone was counted a few times. An end of the junction does not agree with germline; a read error may underlie this. The J gene is TRBJ1-2, the V gene TRBV10-2; D not certain. The CDR3 sequence is 13 residues long. The germline V gene encodes CDR1 WSHSY and CDR2 SAAADI. The CDR3 here is CASSQSVGYGYTF. CDR3 DNA: TGCGCCAGCAGTCAGTCCGTCGGCTATGGCTACACCTTC.

The CDR3 here is CASIGVNEQFF. The CDR3, as DNA: TGTGCCAGCATAGGGGTAAATGAGCAGTTCTTC. The rearrangement uses TRBV25-1 and TRBJ2-1; D may be TRBD1 (5 bases). CDR3 length equals 11 residues. Trimming left V 7 bases short and J 7 bases short, with 8 bases between. The germline CDR1 and CDR2 sequences are MGHDK and SYGVNS.

The chain recombines TRBV18 with TRBJ1-2, with D maybe TRBD1 (5 bases). Germline CDR1 is KGHSH and CDR2 is LQKENI. This CDR3 has 14 amino acids. Trimming took off 0 bases at V and 7 bases at J, with 12 bases between the two ends. The CDR3 DNA reads TGTGCCAGCTCACCACCTGGGGCGTTCGCTGGCTACACCTTC. Residues: CASSPPGAFAGYTF. Variable domain in full (rest from reference TRBV18 and TRBJ1-2): NAGVMQNPRHLVRRRGQEARLRCSPMKGHSHVYWYRQLPEEGLKFMVYLQKENIIDESGMPKERFSAEFPKEGPSILRIQQVVRGDSAAYFCASSPPGAFAGYTFGSGTRLTVV.

V and J are TRBV5-1 and TRBJ1-1, with 11 bases identical to TRBD1. The CDR3 consists of 14 residues. With V trimmed by 7 bases and J by 1 base, 3 bases remained unmatched. Germline CDR1 is SGHRS and CDR2 is YFSETQ. The CDR3 DNA reads as TGCGCCAGCTGGACAGGGGGCGGGAACACTGAAGCTTTCTTT. Encoded protein: CASWTGGGNTEAFF.

The rearrangement uses TRBV19 and TRBJ1-1; 7 nucleotides line up with TRBD1. The CDR3 covers 12 residues. Germline V lookup: CDR1 LNHDA, CDR2 SQIVND (reference sequence). The junction had 7 bases not matched to a gene; V was cut back by 8 bases and J by 7 bases. The CDR3 reads CASSWDRLEAFF. The CDR3 coding sequence is TGTGCCAGTTCCTGGGACAGACTTGAAGCTTTCTTT.

This chain links TRBV27 with TRBJ2-3; TRBD2 matches at 13 bases. The CDR3 loop spans 17 amino acids. The V gene's germline CDR1 is MNHEY and CDR2 SMNVEV (reference sequence). J gave up 9 bases and V 5 bases, and 14 bases lay outside the gene matches. The CDR3 bases are TGTGCCAGCAGTACCAACTCCGGGACTAGCGGGGCCGGCACGCAGTATTTT. This translates into CASSTNSGTSGAGTQYF.

In this sample, this clone turned up once. The J gene is TRBJ2-3, the V gene TRBV28; TRBD2 matches 9 bases. The CDR3 loop spans 16 amino acids. Unmatched junction bases numbered 5, after V lost 3 bases and J lost 1 base. The germline V gene has CDR1 MDHEN and CDR2 SYDVKM. CDR3 sequence: CASSFARTSGTDTQYF. CDR3 nucleotides: TGTGCCAGCAGTTTTGCCCGGACTAGCGGCACAGATACGCAGTATTTT.

The V gene is TRBV12-3 or TRBV12-4, the J gene TRBJ1-2, with a possible D match to TRBD1 (6 bases). The CDR3 extends over 11 amino acids. The germline V and J ends were trimmed by 8 bases and 7 bases, with 11 bases remaining between them. In nucleotides, the CDR3 is TGTGCCAGCTGGGGGGGCTTTGGCTACACCTTC. Amino acid sequence: CASWGGFGYTF.

This rearrangement joins TRBV3-1 (or the pseudogene TRBV3-2) to TRBJ2-7; TRBD2 matches at 7 bases. Germline values: CDR1 LGHDT, CDR2 YNNKEL (reference sequence). This CDR3 region has 16 residues. After removal of 1 base from V and 1 base from J, the junction contained 7 bases not matched to a gene. The CDR3 DNA reads as TGTGCCAGCAGCCAAGCCGGGACTATTCCTTCCTACGAGCAGTACTTC. Amino acids: CASSQAGTIPSYEQYF.